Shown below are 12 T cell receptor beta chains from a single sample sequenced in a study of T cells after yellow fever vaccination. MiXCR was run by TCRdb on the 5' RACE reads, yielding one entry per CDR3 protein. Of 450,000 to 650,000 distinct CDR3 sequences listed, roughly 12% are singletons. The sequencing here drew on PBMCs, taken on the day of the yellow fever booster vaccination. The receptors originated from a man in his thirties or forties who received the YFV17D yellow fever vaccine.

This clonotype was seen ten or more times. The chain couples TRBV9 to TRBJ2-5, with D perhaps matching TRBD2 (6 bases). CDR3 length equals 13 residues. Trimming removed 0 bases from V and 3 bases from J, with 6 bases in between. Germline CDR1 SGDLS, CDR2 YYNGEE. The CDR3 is CASSVAGEETQYF. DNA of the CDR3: TGTGCCAGCAGCGTAGCGGGAGAAGAGACCCAGTACTTC.

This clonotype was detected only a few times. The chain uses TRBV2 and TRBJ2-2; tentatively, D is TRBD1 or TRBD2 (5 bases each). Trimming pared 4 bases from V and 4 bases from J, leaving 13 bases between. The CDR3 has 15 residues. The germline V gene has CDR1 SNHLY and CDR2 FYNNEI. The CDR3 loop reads CASSGQGRPTGELFF. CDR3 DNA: TGTGCCAGCAGTGGCCAGGGACGGCCCACCGGGGAGCTGTTTTTT.

The chain's CDR3 is CASGGNGPQHF. DNA of the CDR3: TGTGCCAGCGGGGGGAATGGACCCCAGCATTTT. The V call is TRBV7-2, the J call TRBJ1-5; D perhaps matches TRBD1 (5 bases). V gave up 8 bases and J gave up 10 bases, with 12 bases separating them. The germline gives CDR1 SGHTA, CDR2 FQGNSA. The CDR3 consists of 11 residues.

In DNA form, the CDR3 reads TGTGCCAGCAGCCTGCGGACAGGAGTGAACACCGGGGAGCTGTTTTTT. Translating it yields CASSLRTGVNTGELFF. The chain employs TRBV7-9 and TRBJ2-2; 7 nucleotides match TRBD1. This CDR3 is 16 amino acids long. Germline CDR1 reads SEHNR; CDR2 reads FQNEAQ (reference sequence). V lost 5 bases and J lost 1; bases outside the gene matches: 7.

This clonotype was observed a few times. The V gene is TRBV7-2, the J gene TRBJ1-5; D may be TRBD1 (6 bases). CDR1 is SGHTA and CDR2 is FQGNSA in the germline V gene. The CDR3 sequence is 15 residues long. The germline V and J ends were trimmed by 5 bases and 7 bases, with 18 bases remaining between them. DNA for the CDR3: TGTGCCAGCAGCCCCCGCGGGGGGGCCGGGCAGCCCCAGCATTTT. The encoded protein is CASSPRGGAGQPQHF.

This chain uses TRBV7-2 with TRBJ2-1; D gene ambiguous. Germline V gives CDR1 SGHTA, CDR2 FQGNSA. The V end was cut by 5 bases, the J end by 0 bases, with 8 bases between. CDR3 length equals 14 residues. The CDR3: CASSLGHSYNEQFF. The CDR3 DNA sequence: TGTGCCAGCAGCCTGGGCCACTCCTACAATGAGCAGTTCTTC.

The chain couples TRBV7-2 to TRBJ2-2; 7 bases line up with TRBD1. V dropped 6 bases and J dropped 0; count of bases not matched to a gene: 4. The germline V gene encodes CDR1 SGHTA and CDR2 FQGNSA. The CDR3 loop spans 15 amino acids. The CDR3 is CASRRQGANTGELFF. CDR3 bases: TGTGCCAGCAGACGACAGGGCGCGAACACCGGGGAGCTGTTTTTT.

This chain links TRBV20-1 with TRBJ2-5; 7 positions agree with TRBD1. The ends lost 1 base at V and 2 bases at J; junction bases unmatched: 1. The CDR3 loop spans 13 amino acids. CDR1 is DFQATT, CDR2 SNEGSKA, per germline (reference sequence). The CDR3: CSARVGQQETQYF. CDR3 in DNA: TGCAGTGCTAGAGTGGGACAGCAAGAGACCCAGTACTTC.

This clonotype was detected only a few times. The CDR3 region is CSARVYEQFF. CDR3 in DNA: TGCAGTGCTAGAGTGTATGAGCAGTTCTTC. The chain combines TRBV20-1 with TRBJ2-1, with D unresolved. CDR3 length: 10 amino acids. Germline V gene sequence: CDR1 DFQATT, CDR2 SNEGSKA (reference sequence). The germline V and J ends were trimmed by 1 base and 8 bases, with 3 bases remaining between them.

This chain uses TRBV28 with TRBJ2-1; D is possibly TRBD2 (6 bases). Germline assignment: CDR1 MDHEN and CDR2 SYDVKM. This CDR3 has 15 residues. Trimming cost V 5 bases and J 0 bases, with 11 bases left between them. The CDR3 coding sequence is TGTGCCAGCAGTCGTTCGGGGGACTCCTACAATGAGCAGTTCTTC. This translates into CASSRSGDSYNEQFF.

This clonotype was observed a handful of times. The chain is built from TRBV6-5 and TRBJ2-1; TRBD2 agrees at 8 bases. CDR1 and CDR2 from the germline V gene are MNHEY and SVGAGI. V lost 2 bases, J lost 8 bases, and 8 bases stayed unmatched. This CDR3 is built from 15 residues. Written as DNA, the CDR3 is TGTGCCAGCAGTTACCCTAGCGGGCCGGGGGATGAGCAGTTCTTC. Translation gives CASSYPSGPGDEQFF.

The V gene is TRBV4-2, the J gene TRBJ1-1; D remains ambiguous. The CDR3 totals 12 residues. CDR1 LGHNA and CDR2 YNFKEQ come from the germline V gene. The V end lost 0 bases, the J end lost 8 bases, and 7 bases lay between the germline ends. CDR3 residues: CASSQDGTEAFF. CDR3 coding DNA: TGTGCCAGCAGCCAAGATGGTACAGAAGCTTTCTTT.